The source of this T cell receptor (beta chain) is a study of T-cell reconstitution after alpha-beta-depleted transplantation in children. As it was prepared, the TCRbeta library received unique molecular identifiers. One entry per CDR3 protein results from TCRdb running MiXCR on the PCR reads. The data contain roughly 300,000 distinct CDR3 sequences, 9% to 12% of them singletons. This clonotype was recorded many times. The CDR3 is 16 amino acids. The V gene's germline CDR1 is SEHNR and CDR2 FQNEAQ (reference sequence). J was trimmed by 0 bases and V by 7 bases; bases with no gene match: 9. This chain connects TRBV7-9 to TRBJ2-1; 7 bases fit TRBD2. This TCR derives from a human donor who donated a stem cell graft to a child with acute lymphoblastic leukemia. The material was PBMCs from the stem cell graft donor, obtained from the stem cell graft. The CDR3 sequence is CASTFTSASSYNEQFF. The CDR3 DNA reads as TGTGCCAGCACCTTTACTAGCGCAAGCTCCTACAATGAGCAGTTCTTC.